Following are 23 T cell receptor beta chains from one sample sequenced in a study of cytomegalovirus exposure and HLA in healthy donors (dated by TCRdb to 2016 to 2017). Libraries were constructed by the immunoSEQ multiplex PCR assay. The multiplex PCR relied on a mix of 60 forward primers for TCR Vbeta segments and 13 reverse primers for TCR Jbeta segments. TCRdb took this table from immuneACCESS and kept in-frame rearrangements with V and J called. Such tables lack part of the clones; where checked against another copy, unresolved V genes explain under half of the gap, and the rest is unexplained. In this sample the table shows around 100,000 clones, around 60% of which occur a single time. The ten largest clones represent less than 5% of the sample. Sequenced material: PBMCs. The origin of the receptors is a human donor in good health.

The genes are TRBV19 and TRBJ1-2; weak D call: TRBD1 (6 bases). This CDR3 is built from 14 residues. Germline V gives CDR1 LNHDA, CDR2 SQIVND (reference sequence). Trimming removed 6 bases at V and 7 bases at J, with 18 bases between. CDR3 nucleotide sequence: TGTGCCAGTAGCCTCGGGGGGGCGTCTAGTGGCTACACCTTC. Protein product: CASSLGGASSGYTF.

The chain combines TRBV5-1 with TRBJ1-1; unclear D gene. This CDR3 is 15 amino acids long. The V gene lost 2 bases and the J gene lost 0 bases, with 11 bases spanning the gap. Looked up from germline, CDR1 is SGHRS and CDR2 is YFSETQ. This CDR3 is CASSLTALMNTEAFF. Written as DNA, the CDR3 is TGCGCCAGCAGCTTAACAGCCTTGATGAACACTGAAGCTTTCTTT.

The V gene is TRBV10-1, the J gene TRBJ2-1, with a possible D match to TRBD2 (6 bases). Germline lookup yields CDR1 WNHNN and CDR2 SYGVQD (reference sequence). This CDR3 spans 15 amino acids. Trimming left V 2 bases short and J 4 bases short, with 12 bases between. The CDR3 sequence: CASSESGSPYNEQFF. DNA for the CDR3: TGCGCCAGCAGTGAGAGCGGGTCCCCTTACAATGAGCAGTTCTTC.

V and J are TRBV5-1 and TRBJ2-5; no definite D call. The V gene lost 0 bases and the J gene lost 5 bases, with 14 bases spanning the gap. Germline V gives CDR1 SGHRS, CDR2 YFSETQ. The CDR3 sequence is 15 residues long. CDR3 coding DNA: TGCGCCAGCAGCTTGGGTGGTCGACTTGTGGAGACCCAGTACTTC. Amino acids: CASSLGGRLVETQYF.

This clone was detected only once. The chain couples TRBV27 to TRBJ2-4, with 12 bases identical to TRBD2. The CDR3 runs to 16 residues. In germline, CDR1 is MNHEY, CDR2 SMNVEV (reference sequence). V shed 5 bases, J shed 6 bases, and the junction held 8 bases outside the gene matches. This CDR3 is CASSMTSGRVRNIQYF. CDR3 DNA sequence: TGTGCCAGCAGTATGACTAGCGGGAGAGTCAGAAACATTCAGTACTTC.

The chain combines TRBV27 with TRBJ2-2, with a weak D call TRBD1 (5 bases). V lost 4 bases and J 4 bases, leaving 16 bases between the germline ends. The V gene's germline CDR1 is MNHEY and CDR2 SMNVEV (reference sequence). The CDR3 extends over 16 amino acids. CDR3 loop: CASSYGPRGTTGELFF. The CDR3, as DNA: TGTGCCAGCAGTTATGGACCTAGGGGTACCACCGGGGAGCTGTTTTTT.

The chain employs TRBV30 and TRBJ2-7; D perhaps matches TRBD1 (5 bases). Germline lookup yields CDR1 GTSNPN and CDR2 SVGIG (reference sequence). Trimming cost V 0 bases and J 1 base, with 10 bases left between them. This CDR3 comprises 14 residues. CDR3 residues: CAWSVRGLSYEQYF. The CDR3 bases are TGTGCCTGGAGTGTAAGGGGATTGTCCTACGAGCAGTACTTC. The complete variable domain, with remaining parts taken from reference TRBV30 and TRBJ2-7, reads SQTIHQWPATLVQPVGSPLSLECTVEGTSNPNLYWYRQAAGRGLQLLFYSVGIGQISSEVPQNLSASRPQDRQFILSSKKLLLSDSGFYLCAWSVRGLSYEQYFGPGTRLTVT.

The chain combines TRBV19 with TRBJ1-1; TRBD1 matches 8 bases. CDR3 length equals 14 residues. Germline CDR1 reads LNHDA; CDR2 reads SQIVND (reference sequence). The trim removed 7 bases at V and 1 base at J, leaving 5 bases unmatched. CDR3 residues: CASKDRERNTEAFF. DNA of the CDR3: TGTGCCAGTAAGGACAGGGAAAGGAACACTGAAGCTTTCTTT.

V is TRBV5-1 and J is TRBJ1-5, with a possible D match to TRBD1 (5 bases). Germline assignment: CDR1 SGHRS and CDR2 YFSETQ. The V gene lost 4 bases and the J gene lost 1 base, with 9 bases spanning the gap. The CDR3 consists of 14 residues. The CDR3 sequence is CASSAGGSNQPQHF. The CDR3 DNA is TGCGCCAGCAGCGCGGGGGGGAGCAATCAGCCCCAGCATTTT.

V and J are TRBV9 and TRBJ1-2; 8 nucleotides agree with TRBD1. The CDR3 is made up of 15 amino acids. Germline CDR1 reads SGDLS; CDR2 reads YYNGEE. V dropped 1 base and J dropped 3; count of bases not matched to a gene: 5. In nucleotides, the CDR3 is TGTGCCAGCAGCGTACAGGGGGCTCCTGACTATGGCTACACCTTC. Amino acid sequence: CASSVQGAPDYGYTF.

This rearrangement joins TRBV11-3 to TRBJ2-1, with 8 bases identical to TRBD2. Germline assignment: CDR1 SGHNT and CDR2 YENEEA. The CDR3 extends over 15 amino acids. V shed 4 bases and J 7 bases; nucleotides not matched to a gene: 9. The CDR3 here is CASSSRGLAANEQFF. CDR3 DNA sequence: TGTGCCAGCAGCTCTCGAGGACTAGCAGCAAATGAGCAGTTCTTC. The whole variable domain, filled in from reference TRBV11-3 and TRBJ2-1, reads EAGVVQSPRYKIIEKKQPVAFWCNPISGHNTLYWYLQNLGQGPELLIRYENEEAVDDSQLPKDRFSAERLKGVDSTLKIQPAELGDSAVYLCASSSRGLAANEQFFGPGTRLTVL.

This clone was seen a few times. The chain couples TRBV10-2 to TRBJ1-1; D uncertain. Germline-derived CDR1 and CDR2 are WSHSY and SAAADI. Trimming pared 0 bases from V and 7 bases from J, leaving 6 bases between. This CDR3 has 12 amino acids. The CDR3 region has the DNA TGCGCCAGCAGTGAGTCGCGGGTTGAAGCTTTCTTT. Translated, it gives CASSESRVEAFF.

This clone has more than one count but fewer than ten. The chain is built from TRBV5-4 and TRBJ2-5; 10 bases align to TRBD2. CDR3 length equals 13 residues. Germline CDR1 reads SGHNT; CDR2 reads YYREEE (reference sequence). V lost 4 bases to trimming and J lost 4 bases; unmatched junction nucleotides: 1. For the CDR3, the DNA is TGTGCCAGCAGCAAGCGGGAGGGAGAGACCCAGTACTTC. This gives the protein CASSKREGETQYF.

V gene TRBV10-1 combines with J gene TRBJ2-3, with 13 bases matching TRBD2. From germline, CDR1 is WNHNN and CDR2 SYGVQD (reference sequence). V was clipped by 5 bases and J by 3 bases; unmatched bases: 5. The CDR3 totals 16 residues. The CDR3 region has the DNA TGCGCCAGCAGTCAATGGACTAGCGGGAGAACAGATACGCAGTATTTT. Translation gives CASSQWTSGRTDTQYF.

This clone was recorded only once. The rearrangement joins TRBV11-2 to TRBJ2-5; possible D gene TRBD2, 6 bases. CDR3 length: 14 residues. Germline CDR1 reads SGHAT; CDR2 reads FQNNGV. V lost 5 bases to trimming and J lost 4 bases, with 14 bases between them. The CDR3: CASSLRGWVETQYF. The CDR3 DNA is TGTGCCAGCAGCCTCCGGGGGTGGGTAGAGACCCAGTACTTC. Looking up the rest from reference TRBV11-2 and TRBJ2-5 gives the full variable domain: EAGVAQSPRYKIIEKRQSVAFWCNPISGHATLYWYQQILGQGPKLLIQFQNNGVVDDSQLPKDRFSAERLKGVDSTLKIQPAKLEDSAVYLCASSLRGWVETQYFGPGTRLLVL.

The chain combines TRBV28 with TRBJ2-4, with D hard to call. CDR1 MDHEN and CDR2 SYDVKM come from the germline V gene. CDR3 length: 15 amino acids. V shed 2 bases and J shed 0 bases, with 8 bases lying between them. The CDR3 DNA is TGTGCCAGCAGTTTAGCCATGCGAGCCAAAAACATTCAGTACTTC. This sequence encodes CASSLAMRAKNIQYF.

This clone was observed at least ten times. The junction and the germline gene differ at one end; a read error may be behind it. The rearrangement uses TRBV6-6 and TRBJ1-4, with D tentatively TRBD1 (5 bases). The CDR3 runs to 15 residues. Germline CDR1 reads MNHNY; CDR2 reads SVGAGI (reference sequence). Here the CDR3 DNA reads TGTGCCAGCAGGGATATGGGGCCCACTATTGAAAAACTGTTTTTT. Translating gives CASRDMGPTIEKLFF.

The CDR3 DNA is TGTGCCATCAGTGAGCCCGGACGTGGCGGGAGATTCCAAGAGACCCAGTACTTC. Its protein is CAISEPGRGGRFQETQYF. This chain connects TRBV10-3 to TRBJ2-5, with TRBD2 matching over 7 bases. J lost 1 base, V lost 2 bases, and 13 bases had no gene match. Germline V lookup: CDR1 ENHRY, CDR2 SYGVKD. This CDR3 spans 18 amino acids.

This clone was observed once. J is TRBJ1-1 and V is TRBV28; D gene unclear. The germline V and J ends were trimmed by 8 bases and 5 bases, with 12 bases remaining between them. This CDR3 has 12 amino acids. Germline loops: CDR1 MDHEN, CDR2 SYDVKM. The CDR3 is CASGEGGTEAFF. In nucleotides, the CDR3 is TGTGCCAGCGGGGAGGGCGGAACTGAAGCTTTCTTT. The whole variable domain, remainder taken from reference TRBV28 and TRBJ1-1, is DVKVTQSSRYLVKRTGEKVFLECVQDMDHENMFWYRQDPGLGLRLIYFSYDVKMKEKGDIPEGYSVSREKKERFSLILESASTNQTSMYLCASGEGGTEAFFGQGTRLTVV.

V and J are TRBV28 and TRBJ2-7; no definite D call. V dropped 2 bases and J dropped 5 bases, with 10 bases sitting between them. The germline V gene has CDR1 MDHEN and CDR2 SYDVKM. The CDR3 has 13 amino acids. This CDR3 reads CASSLMGWDEQYF. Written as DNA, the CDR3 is TGTGCCAGCAGTTTAATGGGCTGGGACGAGCAGTACTTC.

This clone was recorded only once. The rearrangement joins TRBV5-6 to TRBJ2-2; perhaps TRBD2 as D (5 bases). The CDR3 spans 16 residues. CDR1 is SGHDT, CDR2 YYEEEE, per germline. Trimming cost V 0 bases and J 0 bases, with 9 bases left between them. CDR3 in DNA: TGTGCCAGCAGCTTGGTTGCACTAGCGAACACCGGGGAGCTGTTTTTT. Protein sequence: CASSLVALANTGELFF.

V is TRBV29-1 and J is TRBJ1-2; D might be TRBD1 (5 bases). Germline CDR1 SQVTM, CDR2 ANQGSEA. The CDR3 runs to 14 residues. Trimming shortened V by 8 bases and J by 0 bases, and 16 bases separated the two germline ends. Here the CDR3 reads CSTSTGHANYGYTF. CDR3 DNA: TGCAGCACCTCTACTGGACACGCTAACTATGGCTACACCTTC.

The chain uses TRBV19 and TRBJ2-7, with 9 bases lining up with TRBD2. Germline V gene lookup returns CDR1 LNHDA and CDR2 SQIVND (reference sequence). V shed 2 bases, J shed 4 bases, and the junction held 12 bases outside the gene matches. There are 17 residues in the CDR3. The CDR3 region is CASSILGTSRGRYEQYF. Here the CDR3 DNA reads TGTGCCAGTAGTATACTCGGGACTAGCAGGGGGAGATACGAGCAGTACTTC.